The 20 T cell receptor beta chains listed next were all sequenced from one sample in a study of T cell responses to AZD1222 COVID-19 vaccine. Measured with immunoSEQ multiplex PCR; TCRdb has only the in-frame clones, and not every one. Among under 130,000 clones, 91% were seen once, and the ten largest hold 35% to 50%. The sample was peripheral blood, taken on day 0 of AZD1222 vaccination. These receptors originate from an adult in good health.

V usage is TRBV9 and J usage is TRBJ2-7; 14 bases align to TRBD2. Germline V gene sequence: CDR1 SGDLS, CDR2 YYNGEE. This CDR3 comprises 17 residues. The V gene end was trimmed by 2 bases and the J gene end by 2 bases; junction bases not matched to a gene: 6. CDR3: CASSVSPGLAGAYEQYF. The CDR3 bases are TGTGCCAGCAGCGTGAGCCCGGGACTAGCGGGGGCCTACGAGCAGTACTTC.

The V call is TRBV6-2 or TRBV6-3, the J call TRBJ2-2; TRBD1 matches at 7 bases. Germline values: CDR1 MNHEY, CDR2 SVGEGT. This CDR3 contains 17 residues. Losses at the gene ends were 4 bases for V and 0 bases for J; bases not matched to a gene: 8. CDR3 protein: CASSSTRTGSNTGELFF. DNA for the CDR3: TGTGCCAGCAGTTCAACTCGGACAGGATCGAACACCGGGGAGCTGTTTTTT.

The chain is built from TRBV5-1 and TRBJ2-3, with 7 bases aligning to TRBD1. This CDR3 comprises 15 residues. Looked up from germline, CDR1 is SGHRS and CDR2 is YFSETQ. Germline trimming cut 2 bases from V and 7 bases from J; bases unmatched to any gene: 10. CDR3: CASSFEQGKSNTQYF. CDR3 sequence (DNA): TGCGCCAGCAGCTTTGAACAGGGGAAGTCGAATACGCAGTATTTT.

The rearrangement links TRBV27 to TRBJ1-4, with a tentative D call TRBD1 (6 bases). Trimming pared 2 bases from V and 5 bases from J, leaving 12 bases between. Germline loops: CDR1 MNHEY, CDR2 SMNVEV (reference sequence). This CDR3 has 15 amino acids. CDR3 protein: CASSLRRTANEKLFF. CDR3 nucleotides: TGTGCCAGCAGTTTAAGGCGGACAGCAAATGAAAAACTGTTTTTT.

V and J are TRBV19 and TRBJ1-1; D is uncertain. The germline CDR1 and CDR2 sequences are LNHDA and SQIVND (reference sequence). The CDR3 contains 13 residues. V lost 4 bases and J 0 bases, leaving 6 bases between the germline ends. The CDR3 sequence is CASSTNMNTEAFF. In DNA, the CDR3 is TGTGCCAGTAGTACCAATATGAACACTGAAGCTTTCTTT.

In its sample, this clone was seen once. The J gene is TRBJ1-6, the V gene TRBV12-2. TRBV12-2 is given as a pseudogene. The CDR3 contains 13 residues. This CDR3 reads CASRPEGNSPLHF. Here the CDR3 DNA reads TGTGCAAGTCGCCCAGAAGGGAACTCACCCCTCCACTTT.

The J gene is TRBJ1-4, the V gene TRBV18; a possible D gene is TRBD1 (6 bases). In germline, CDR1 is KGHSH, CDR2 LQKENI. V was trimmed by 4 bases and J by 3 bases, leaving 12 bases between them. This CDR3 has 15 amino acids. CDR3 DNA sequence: TGTGCCAGCTCACTCAATAGGGGGGCTAATGAAAAACTGTTTTTT. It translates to CASSLNRGANEKLFF.

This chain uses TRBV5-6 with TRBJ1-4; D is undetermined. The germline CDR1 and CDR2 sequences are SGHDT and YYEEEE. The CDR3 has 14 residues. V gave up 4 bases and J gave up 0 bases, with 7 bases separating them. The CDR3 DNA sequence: TGTGCCAGCAGCCTATTAGCAACTAATGAAAAACTGTTTTTT. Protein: CASSLLATNEKLFF.

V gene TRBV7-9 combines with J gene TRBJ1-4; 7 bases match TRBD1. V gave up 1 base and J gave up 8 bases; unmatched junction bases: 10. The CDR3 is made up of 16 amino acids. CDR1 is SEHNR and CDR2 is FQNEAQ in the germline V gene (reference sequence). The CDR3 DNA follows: TGTGCCAGCAGCTTAGAAAGAGGACAGGTTCCGGAAAAACTGTTTTTT. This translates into CASSLERGQVPEKLFF.

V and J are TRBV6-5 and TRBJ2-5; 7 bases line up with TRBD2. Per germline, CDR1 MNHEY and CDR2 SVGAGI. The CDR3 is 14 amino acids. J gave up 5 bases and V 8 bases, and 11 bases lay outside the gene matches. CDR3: CASARTRMSETQYF. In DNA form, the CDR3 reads TGTGCCAGCGCCAGGACTAGAATGAGTGAGACCCAGTACTTC.

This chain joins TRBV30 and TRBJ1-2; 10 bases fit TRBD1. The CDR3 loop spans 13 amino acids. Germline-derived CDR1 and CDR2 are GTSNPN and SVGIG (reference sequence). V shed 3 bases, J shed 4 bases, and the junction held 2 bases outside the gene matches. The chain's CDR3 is CAWRRTGGYGYTF. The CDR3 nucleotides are TGTGCCTGGAGACGGACAGGGGGCTATGGCTACACCTTC.

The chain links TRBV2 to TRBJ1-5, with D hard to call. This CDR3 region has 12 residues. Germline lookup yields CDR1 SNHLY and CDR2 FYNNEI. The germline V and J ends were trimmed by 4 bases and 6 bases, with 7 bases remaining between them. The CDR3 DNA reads TGTGCCAGCAGTGTCTGGAGTCAGCCCCAGCATTTT. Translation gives CASSVWSQPQHF.

The CDR3: CASSPMGDTQYF. CDR3 sequence (DNA): TGTGCCAGCAGCCCCATGGGGGATACGCAGTATTTT. The rearrangement links TRBV9 to TRBJ2-3; the D is unclear. CDR1 SGDLS and CDR2 YYNGEE come from the germline V gene. The CDR3 loop spans 12 amino acids. V was pared by 4 bases and J by 6 bases, with 9 bases between. The full variable domain, completed using reference TRBV9 and TRBJ2-3, is DSGVTQTPKHLITATGQRVTLRCSPRSGDLSVYWYQQSLDQGLQFLIQYYNGEERAKGNILERFSAQQFPDLHSELNLSSLELGDSALYFCASSPMGDTQYFGPGTRLTVL.

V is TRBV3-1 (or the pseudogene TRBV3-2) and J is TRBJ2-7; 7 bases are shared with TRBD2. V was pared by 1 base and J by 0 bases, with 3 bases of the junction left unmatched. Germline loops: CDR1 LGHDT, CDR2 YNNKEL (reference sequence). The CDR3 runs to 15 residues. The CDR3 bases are TGTGCCAGCAGCCAAGTTTGGGAGGGCTCCTACGAGCAGTACTTC. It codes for CASSQVWEGSYEQYF.

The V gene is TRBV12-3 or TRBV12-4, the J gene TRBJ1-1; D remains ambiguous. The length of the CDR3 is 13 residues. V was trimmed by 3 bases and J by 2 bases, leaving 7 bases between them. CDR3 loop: CASSFVPNTEAFF. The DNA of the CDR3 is TGTGCCAGCAGTTTCGTCCCTAACACTGAAGCTTTCTTT.

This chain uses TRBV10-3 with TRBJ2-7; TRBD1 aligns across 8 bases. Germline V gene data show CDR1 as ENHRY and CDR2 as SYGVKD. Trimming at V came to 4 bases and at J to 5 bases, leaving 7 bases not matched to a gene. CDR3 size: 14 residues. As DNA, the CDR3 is TGTGCCATCAGTGGCAGGGGGCGCGAGGACGAGCAGTACTTC. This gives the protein CAISGRGREDEQYF.

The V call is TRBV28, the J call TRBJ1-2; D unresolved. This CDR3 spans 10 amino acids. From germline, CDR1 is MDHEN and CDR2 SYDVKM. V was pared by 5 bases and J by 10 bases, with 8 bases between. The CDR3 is CASSDKVYTF. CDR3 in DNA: TGTGCCAGCAGTGACAAAGTCTACACCTTC.

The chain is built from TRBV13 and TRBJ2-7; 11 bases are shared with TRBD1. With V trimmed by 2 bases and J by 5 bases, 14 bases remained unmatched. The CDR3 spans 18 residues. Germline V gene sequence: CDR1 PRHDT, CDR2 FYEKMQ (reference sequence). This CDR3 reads CASSLSIQPGQGADEQYF. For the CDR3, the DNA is TGTGCCAGCAGCTTAAGTATCCAACCCGGACAGGGGGCTGACGAGCAGTACTTC.

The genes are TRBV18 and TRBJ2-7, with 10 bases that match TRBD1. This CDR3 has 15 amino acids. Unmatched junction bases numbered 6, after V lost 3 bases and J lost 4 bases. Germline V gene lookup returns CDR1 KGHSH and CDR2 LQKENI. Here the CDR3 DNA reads TGTGCCAGCTCACCTCCGGGACAGGGGCCTTACGAGCAGTACTTC. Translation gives CASSPPGQGPYEQYF.

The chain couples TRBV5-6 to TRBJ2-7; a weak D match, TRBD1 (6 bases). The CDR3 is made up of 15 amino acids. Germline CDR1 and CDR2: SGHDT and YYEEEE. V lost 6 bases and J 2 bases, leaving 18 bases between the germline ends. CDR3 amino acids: CASIQSRGGTYEQYF. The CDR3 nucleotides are TGTGCCAGCATCCAGAGCAGGGGCGGTACCTACGAGCAGTACTTC.